This T cell receptor beta chain was sequenced in a study of blood T cells in healthy people across ages (dated by TCRdb to the mid-2010s). Study-wide context: In model experiments, template switching captured about one uniquely barcoded TCR beta cDNA molecule for every two T cells. The study measured age-related changes in TCR beta repertoire diversity using deep sequencing normalized with unique cDNA molecular identifiers. Donors were grouped into four age groups: young (average roughly 16 years), middle-aged (under 40), aged (around 60) and long-lived (roughly 80). To avoid experimental bias, donors of different ages were randomly spread across the sequencing lanes. Using the same blood draw, the study looked at two additional independent replicas of 1 million unique cDNA reads for two donors, one aged 18 to 30 and the other aged 80 or older.

The table lists this clonotype with a few counts. Its target antigen remains unknown. Per-base quality was not reported, and no clone a single base away is much larger than it. Libraries were made using 5' RACE. The sample was run on an Illumina HiSeq 2500. A second roughly 7 to 12 cycle PCR used a sample-barcoded 5' primer and a J-beta primer mix. A template-switch 5' adaptor carrying 12 random nucleotides introduced a unique molecular identifier onto each TCR beta cDNA molecule. Each sample yielded at least 3 million CDR3-containing paired-end reads. The Mint cDNA synthesis kit, primed by a TRBC-specific oligonucleotide, was used to synthesize first-strand cDNA from all RNA. Following uracil-DNA glycosylase treatment, a first 18-cycle PCR with universal primers M1SS and BC2_uni_R was performed on all cDNA. On the study's bioinformatics: Normalization of each sample was performed by random selection of 1 million high-quality reads, each carrying a distinct molecular identifier. Instead of being binned into consensus sequences, reads with shared molecular identifiers were discarded. MiTCR, run with a Q25 quality threshold and the strictest error-elimination algorithm, handled CDR3 identification, clonotype clustering and error correction. A nonparametric unseen species model with Euler transformation was used to estimate lower-bound total TCR beta diversity. TCRdb reanalyzed the raw reads on its own, using fastp at Q25 for trimming and MiXCR for clone calling, and kept in-frame beta chains. Every distinct CDR3 protein forms one entry, paired with its most common genes and DNA. TCRdb's processing, not the authors' own work, is the source of the V and J calls. The sample table holds roughly 1.5 million distinct CDR3 sequences, of which under 55% were seen once. Approximately 4% of the sample is in the top ten clones.

Points the paper makes about the study in general: Bulk unsorted PBMC profiling prevented conclusive comparison of naive and antigen-experienced compartments. Observed TCR beta diversity correlated strongly with the percentage of naive T cells measured by flow cytometry. Estimates of total diversity based on one million sequenced T cells were considered lower bounds and underestimates. The long-lived group showed more naive CD4+ T cells, fewer expanded clones and increased TCR diversity than the aged group, suggesting age selection. As age increased, observed TCR beta diversity per million T cells dropped in a roughly linear way, and a significant reduction was already evident by age around 41. Because the CMV infection status of the donors was unknown, age-related changes in expanded clonotypes may potentially have been confounded.

Systemically healthy Caucasian individuals from Russia, 35 to 50 in total and aged roughly 6 to 95 years, were included as donors. Approximately 9 milliliters of peripheral blood were collected from each donor into EDTA-treated Vacutainer tubes. Ficoll-Paque density-gradient centrifugation was used to isolate PBMCs, with at least 7 million per sample. Total RNA was extracted from PBMCs with Trizol reagent, with at least 6 micrograms obtained per sample. For every donor, flow cytometry on a PBMC aliquot measured the percentage of naive CD45RAhigh/CD27high T cells. Sequencing was performed on blood. The receptor was isolated from a woman aged 18 to 35 in good health.

The CDR3 protein: CSASGASYGYGYTF. Read as DNA, the sequence is TGCAGTGCCTCAGGGGCAAGTTATGGCTATGGCTACACCTTC. The chain uses TRBV20-1 and TRBJ1-2; the D gene is possibly TRBD1, with 6 bases matching. CDR1 and CDR2 are drawn from the germline V gene (reference sequence): DFQATT, SNEGSKA. The CDR3 has 14 amino acids, counting the end cysteine and phenylalanine. The retained sequence is limited to the CDR3, 42 bases, with the frame set at the first base. V loses 6 bases, J loses 4 bases, and the germline ends lie 18 bases apart.